The 15 T cell receptor beta chains reported below all come from one sample, sequenced in a study of PD-L1 blockade in urothelial cancer. Described time point: peripheral blood 6 weeks after treatment start. Only in-frame clones appear in the TCRdb table, and some are missing; sequencing was by immunoSEQ multiplex PCR. Of 75,000 to 95,000 clones listed, roughly 90% are singletons. The sequencing used PBMCs, collected around atezolizumab (anti-PD-L1) treatment. Source of these receptors: a woman older than 75 with urothelial cancer.

The V gene is TRBV28, the J gene TRBJ1-1; D is possibly TRBD1 (5 bases). The V gene lost 11 bases and the J gene lost 7 bases, with 17 bases spanning the gap. The CDR3 has 12 amino acids. Germline CDR1 MDHEN, CDR2 SYDVKM. In DNA form, the CDR3 reads TGTGCCGCTACCGGCGGGGCCTTTGAAGCTTTCTTT. It is translated as CAATGGAFEAFF.

This chain joins TRBV28 and TRBJ2-1; 8 bases are a match to TRBD2. The CDR3 loop spans 14 amino acids. V shed 6 bases and J 2 bases; nucleotides not matched to a gene: 3. Germline-derived CDR1 and CDR2 are MDHEN and SYDVKM. CDR3 sequence (DNA): TGTGCCAGCAGCTTAGCGGGAACCTACAATGAGCAGTTCTTC. Translated, it gives CASSLAGTYNEQFF.

The J gene is TRBJ1-5, the V gene TRBV6-1; D is unresolved. The CDR3 totals 16 residues. The germline V gene has CDR1 MNHNS and CDR2 SASEGT. V gave up 2 bases and J gave up 5 bases, with 16 bases separating them. In DNA, the CDR3 is TGTGCCAGCAGTGAATGGAGAGGGCGGGCGTATCAGCCCCAGCATTTT. Translating it yields CASSEWRGRAYQPQHF.

This CDR3 is CASSQDRVARAFF. CDR3 DNA: TGTGCCAGCAGCCAAGACCGGGTGGCGAGGGCTTTCTTT. The V gene is TRBV16, the J gene TRBJ1-1, with unresolved D. This CDR3 is built from 13 residues. Trimming removed 2 bases from V and 11 bases from J, with 15 bases in between. CDR1 is KGHSY and CDR2 is FQNENV in the germline V gene. The entire variable domain, with the rest obtained from reference TRBV16 and TRBJ1-1, is as follows: GEEVAQTPKHLVRGEGQKAKLYCAPIKGHSYVFWYQQVLKNEFKFLISFQNENVFDETGMPKERFSAKCLPNSPCSLEIQATKLEDSAVYFCASSQDRVARAFFGQGTRLTVV.

The CDR3 DNA follows: TGTGCCAGCGAAACAGATAACTATGGCTACACCTTC. It codes for CASETDNYGYTF. The rearrangement uses TRBV13 and TRBJ1-2; no clear D gene. Trimming removed 8 bases at V and 1 base at J, with 8 bases between. The CDR3 length is 12 residues. Germline V gene lookup returns CDR1 PRHDT and CDR2 FYEKMQ (reference sequence).

The rearrangement uses TRBV5-6 and TRBJ2-5; 11 bases agree with TRBD2. This CDR3 has 15 amino acids. V dropped 4 bases and J dropped 1; count of bases not matched to a gene: 3. Per germline, CDR1 SGHDT and CDR2 YYEEEE. The CDR3 DNA reads as TGTGCCAGCAGCGCTACTAGCGGGAGCCAAGAGACCCAGTACTTC. Residues: CASSATSGSQETQYF.

The chain links TRBV5-1 to TRBJ2-7; possible D gene TRBD2, 6 bases. The V end was cut by 4 bases, the J end by 2 bases, with 19 bases between. Germline V gene lookup returns CDR1 SGHRS and CDR2 YFSETQ. The CDR3 is made up of 16 amino acids. DNA for the CDR3: TGCGCCAGCAGCCCCGTCCTAGCGCGAGCGACCTACGAGCAGTACTTC. It translates to CASSPVLARATYEQYF.

The rearrangement uses TRBV6-4 and TRBJ2-1, with a possible D match to TRBD2 (5 bases). The V end was cut by 1 base, the J end by 6 bases, with 7 bases between. This CDR3 is 13 amino acids long. Germline lookup yields CDR1 MRHNA and CDR2 SNTAGT. This chain's CDR3 is CASSDFTSNEQFF. CDR3 coding DNA: TGTGCCAGCAGTGACTTTACTAGCAATGAGCAGTTCTTC.

J is TRBJ2-7 and V is TRBV5-6; 11 bases agree with TRBD2. This CDR3 region has 15 residues. Trimming removed 3 bases from V and 9 bases from J; junction bases left unmatched: 11. CDR1 and CDR2 (germline): SGHDT, YYEEEE. This CDR3 is CASSSDGTSGVWQYF. CDR3 coding DNA: TGTGCCAGCAGCTCGGACGGGACTAGCGGCGTGTGGCAGTACTTC.

In its sample, this clone was seen once. This rearrangement joins TRBV5-1 to TRBJ1-2; no firm D call. The CDR3 runs 12 residues. From germline, CDR1 is SGHRS and CDR2 YFSETQ. V was shortened by 2 bases and J by 10 bases, with 12 bases between the two germline ends. In nucleotides, the CDR3 is TGCGCCAGCAGCTTCGGGTCGACTTTCTACACCTTC. Encoded protein: CASSFGSTFYTF. The full variable domain, rest sourced from reference TRBV5-1 and TRBJ1-2, is KAGVTQTPRYLIKTRGQQVTLSCSPISGHRSVSWYQQTPGQGLQFLFEYFSETQRNKGNFPGRFSGRQFSNSRSEMNVSTLELGDSALYLCASSFGSTFYTFGSGTRLTVV.

The rearrangement links TRBV6-5 to TRBJ1-2, with 8 bases aligning to TRBD1. V trimming: 5 bases; J trimming: 3 bases; junction bases outside the gene matches: 5. This CDR3 is 14 amino acids long. Germline V gene sequence: CDR1 MNHEY, CDR2 SVGAGI. CDR3 residues: CASSRQGMDYGYTF. The CDR3 DNA sequence: TGTGCCAGCAGTCGACAGGGGATGGACTATGGCTACACCTTC.

This rearrangement joins TRBV19 to TRBJ1-1; D ambiguous. The CDR3 covers 14 residues. The V gene lost 7 bases and the J gene lost 0 bases, with 12 bases spanning the gap. Germline loops: CDR1 LNHDA, CDR2 SQIVND (reference sequence). The CDR3 loop reads CASMGSPMNTEAFF. The CDR3 region has the DNA TGTGCCAGTATGGGCAGCCCCATGAACACTGAAGCTTTCTTT.

This sequence joins TRBV19 and TRBJ1-4; TRBD1 agrees at 8 bases. The CDR3 is made up of 14 amino acids. V was pared by 7 bases and J by 4 bases, with 5 bases of the junction left unmatched. The germline V gene encodes CDR1 LNHDA and CDR2 SQIVND (reference sequence). CDR3 sequence reads: CASKPGQVNEKLFF. Written as DNA, the CDR3 is TGTGCCAGTAAACCGGGACAGGTTAATGAAAAACTGTTTTTT.

V gene TRBV6-4 combines with J gene TRBJ2-1, with 10 bases identical to TRBD2. CDR3 length equals 16 residues. J lost 2 bases, V lost 6 bases, and 7 bases had no gene match. Germline CDR1 and CDR2: MRHNA and SNTAGT. The CDR3 sequence: CASSLSGLATYNEQFF. The CDR3 nucleotides read TGTGCCAGCAGCCTCTCGGGACTAGCGACCTACAATGAGCAGTTCTTC.

The chain couples TRBV6-4 to TRBJ2-2; D not certain. The CDR3 length is 14 residues. Germline CDR1 is MRHNA and CDR2 is SNTAGT. V lost 4 bases and J lost 1, with 7 bases in between. The CDR3 nucleotides read TGTGCCAGCAGTGCCCTACTGAACACCGGGGAGCTGTTTTTT. Its translation: CASSALLNTGELFF.